Listed below are T cell receptor beta chains from one sample, sequenced in a study of PD-1 blockade in classical Hodgkin lymphoma. The data were produced by immunoSEQ multiplex PCR, yet TCRdb's version contains in-frame clones alone and is incomplete. The repertoire consists of 35,000 to 40,000 clones, with almost 90% occurring once and the leading ten covering 7% to 8%. The sample here was peripheral blood mononuclear cells (PBMCs), taken before the second cycle of nivolumab. Every receptor here comes from a human donor with classical Hodgkin lymphoma. CDR3s include the opening cysteine and the closing phenylalanine or tryptophan. The order of the fields is J gene, clone size, V gene, D gene, CDR3 DNA, CDR3 protein. The D gene is left open where the match is weak. Some rows have no size entry. The others give once, few or many, or a class for an expanded clone.

TRBJ2-5 | . | TRBV9 | . | TGTGCCAGCAGCGTAGGGGGGACCAAGGAGACCCAGTACTTC | CASSVGGTKETQYF
TRBJ2-2 | . | TRBV19 | TRBD1 | TGTGCCAGTAGTAAGACAGGGACGAACACCGGGGAGCTGTTTTTT | CASSKTGTNTGELFF
TRBJ1-1 | . | TRBV27 | . | TGTGCCAGCAGTTCGATACAGGGATTGAGGGCTTTCTTT | CASSSIQGLRAFF
TRBJ2-3 | . | TRBV6-1 | TRBD2 | TGTGCCAGCAGAGCGGGGACTCCAGATACGCAGTATTTT | CASRAGTPDTQYF
TRBJ2-5 | . | TRBV29-1 | . | TGCAGCGTTGAACCAGGAGAGACCCAGTACTTC | CSVEPGETQYF
TRBJ1-5 | . | TRBV27 | . | TGTGCCAGCAGTCCCACCACCGGGCCGACGAGTCAGCCCCAGCATTTT | CASSPTTGPTSQPQHF
TRBJ2-7 | . | TRBV28 | . | TGTGCCAGCAGTTCGAGGCAGGGGATGGGGTACGAGCAGTACTTC | CASSSRQGMGYEQYF
TRBJ2-1 | . | TRBV7-9 | . | TGTGCCAGCAGCTTAGCATGGGGCCACAATGAGCAGTTCTTC | CASSLAWGHNEQFF
TRBJ2-7 | . | TRBV4-1 | TRBD1 | TGCGCCAGCAGCCAAGCTCACCCCGGACAGGGGACCACCAAACCCATATACGAGCAGTACTTC | CASSQAHPGQGTTKPIYEQYF
TRBJ2-1 | . | TRBV6-1 | . | TGTGCCAGCAGCTCGGAAGGGAGCTCCTACAATGAGCAGTTCTTC | CASSSEGSSYNEQFF
TRBJ1-2 | . | TRBV7-9 | . | TGTGCCAGCAGCTTAGCGGGGATAGCCAACTCTGGCTACACCTTC | CASSLAGIANSGYTF
TRBJ2-5 | . | TRBV20-1 | . | TGCAGTGCTAGAGTAGAATGGGAGCAGTACTTC | CSARVEWEQYF
TRBJ2-1 | . | TRBV5-4 | . | TGTGCCAGCAGCTTTCAATTAAACTACAATGAGCAGTTCTTC | CASSFQLNYNEQFF
TRBJ2-7 | . | TRBV11-2 | . | TGTGCCAGCAGCTCCTACATTGGGGGCCCTGCCTTCGAGCAGTACTTC | CASSSYIGGPAFEQYF
TRBJ2-2 | . | TRBV7-7 | TRBD2 | TGTGCTAGCAGCGCTAGCGGGAGGGGGACCGGGGAGCTGTTTTTT | CASSASGRGTGELFF
TRBJ2-1 | . | TRBV6-5 | . | TGTGCCAGCAGTTACTCAGAGGGAGTCTACAATGAGCAGTTCTTC | CASSYSEGVYNEQFF
TRBJ2-5 | . | TRBV11-2 | . | TGTGCCAGCAGCTTAGGTTTCGGGGTTAGCCAAGAGACCCAGTACTTC | CASSLGFGVSQETQYF
TRBJ1-1 | . | TRBV7-9 | . | TGTGCCAGCAGCCTCGGCCCGATCACTGAAGCTTTCTTT | CASSLGPITEAFF
TRBJ2-7 | . | TRBV5-4 | TRBD2 | TGTGCCAGCAGCTTGGGCGGGAGCCCCGACTCCTACTACGAGCAGTACTTC | CASSLGGSPDSYYEQYF
TRBJ1-1 | . | TRBV11-3 | . | TGTGCCAGCAGCTTAGTCCGCGAGAACACTGAAGCTTTCTTT | CASSLVRENTEAFF
TRBJ1-1 | . | TRBV14 | . | TGTGCCAGCAGCCTGACGGGTCACCGGGCAACTGAAGCTTTCTTT | CASSLTGHRATEAFF
TRBJ2-1 | . | TRBV18 | . | TGTGCCAGCTCAAACGGGGCTACCTACAATGAGCAGTTCTTC | CASSNGATYNEQFF
TRBJ2-7 | . | TRBV6-1 | TRBD1 | TGTGCCAGCAGTGTTAGGCGGACAGGGGACTCCTACGAGCAGTACTTC | CASSVRRTGDSYEQYF
TRBJ2-2 | few | TRBV9 | . | TGTGCCAGCAGCCCGACGGGGAGGGAGCTGTTTTTT | CASSPTGRELFF
TRBJ1-1 | few | TRBV11-3 | . | TGTGCCAGCACCCGCGGGGCCATGAACACTGAAGCTTTCTTT | CASTRGAMNTEAFF
TRBJ2-1 | . | TRBV27 | . | TGTGCCAGCAGTTTAAGCGGGCCCGTCAATGAGCAGTTCTTC | CASSLSGPVNEQFF
TRBJ1-5 | few | TRBV7-9 | TRBD1 | TGTGCCAGCAGCTCGAATCAACAGGGGCCGAATCAGCCCCAGCATTTT | CASSSNQQGPNQPQHF
TRBJ2-3 | . | TRBV13 | TRBD2 | TGTGCCAGCAGCCCTAGGGCTAGCGGGCTCTCAGATACGCAGTATTTT | CASSPRASGLSDTQYF
TRBJ1-5 | . | TRBV7-9 | TRBD1 | TGTGCCAGCAGCTCCTATGGGACAGGGGGAAGTGGCAATCAGCCCCAGCATTTT | CASSSYGTGGSGNQPQHF
TRBJ2-1 | . | TRBV13 | TRBD2 | TGTGCCAGCAGCTCCCTCGAGTCCAGATTAGCGGGCGTGAAGCTGGACAATGAGCAGTTCTTC | CASSSLESRLAGVKLDNEQFF
TRBJ2-7 | . | TRBV7-9 | . | TGTGCCAGCAGCCCCTTGGCGGGGAACGAGCAGTACTTC | CASSPLAGNEQYF
TRBJ2-1 | . | TRBV5-6 | . | TGTGCCAGCAGCTTCCCAGGGGTCCCCTACAATGAGCAGTTCTTC | CASSFPGVPYNEQFF